The entry below gives a single T cell receptor beta chain sequence along with its context. Sequencing used immunoSEQ multiplex PCR; TCRdb keeps in-frame clones, though not all of them. The table lists around 130,000 clones, just under 85% of them singletons, with approximately 16% in the top ten. CDR1 and CDR2 from the germline V gene are SGHRS and YFSETQ. The CDR3 is 14 amino acids. The trim removed 4 bases at V and 4 bases at J, leaving 5 bases unmatched. The data are from a study of blood T cell repertoires in COVID-19. Sequenced: peripheral blood. The TCR comes from a woman aged 45-65 years with acute or convalescent COVID-19. The chain carries TRBV5-1 and TRBJ1-3; TRBD1 matches 7 bases. CDR3 DNA: TGCGCCAGCAGCACGGGGACAGACGGAAACACCATATATTTT. Translated, it gives CASSTGTDGNTIYF.